Sequencing of this T cell receptor beta chain was carried out in a study of regulatory T cells in long-lasting Graves disease. On the study more broadly: Antithyroid drug intake by newly diagnosed Graves' patients had lasted under 3 months.

Investigators prepared the TCR beta libraries by applying iRepertoire HTBI primers and Arm-PCR of CDR3 regions. A single record per CDR3 protein comes from TCRdb applying MiXCR to the multiplex PCR reads. The data hold about 470,000 distinct CDR3 sequences, with 15% observed a single time. The germline V and J ends were trimmed by 7 bases and 5 bases, with 8 bases remaining between them. Germline values: CDR1 WSHSY, CDR2 SAAADI. The CDR3 is 11 amino acids. The time point: newly diagnosed GD, antithyroid drugs for less than 3 months. The TCR library was made from RNA extracted from PBMCs. This clonotype was seen at least ten times. These data are also associated with another study on T cells in Graves' hyperthyroidism and ophthalmopathy. That source notes: Those with hyperthyroidism were 18 to 65 years old, newly diagnosed, and ill for under 2 months. Clinicians diagnosed patients from clinical symptoms, serum thyroxine and TRAb, thyroid ultrasound and orbital computed tomography. RT-PCR in the first round (using the HTBI primer set) targeted the TCR CDR3.

The J gene is TRBJ2-5, the V gene TRBV10-2, with D possibly being TRBD1 (7 bases). The clonotype was recovered from a woman aged 25 to 39 with Graves disease. Sequencing was performed on peripheral blood mononuclear cells (PBMCs), taken at new diagnosis, from a patient treated with antithyroid drugs. CDR3 in DNA: TGCGCCAGCACAGGGGGGGAGACCCAGTACTTC. Residues: CASTGGETQYF.